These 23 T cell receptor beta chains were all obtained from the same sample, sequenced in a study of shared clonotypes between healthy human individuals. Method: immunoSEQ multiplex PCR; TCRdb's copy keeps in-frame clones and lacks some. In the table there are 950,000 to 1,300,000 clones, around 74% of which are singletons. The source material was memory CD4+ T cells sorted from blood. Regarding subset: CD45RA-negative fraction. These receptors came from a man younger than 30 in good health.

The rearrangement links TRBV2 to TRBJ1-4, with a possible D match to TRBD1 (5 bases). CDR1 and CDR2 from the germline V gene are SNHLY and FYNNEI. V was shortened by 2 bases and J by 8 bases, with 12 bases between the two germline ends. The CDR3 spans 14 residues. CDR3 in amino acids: CASSETGSREKLFF. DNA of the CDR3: TGTGCCAGCAGTGAAACAGGTAGCCGCGAAAAACTGTTTTTT.

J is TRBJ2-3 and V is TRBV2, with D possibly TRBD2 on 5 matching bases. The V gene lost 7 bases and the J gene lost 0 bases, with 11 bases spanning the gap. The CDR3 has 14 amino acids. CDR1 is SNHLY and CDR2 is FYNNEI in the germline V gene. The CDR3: CASTAEESTDTQYF. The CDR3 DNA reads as TGTGCCAGCACGGCGGAGGAGAGCACAGATACGCAGTATTTT.

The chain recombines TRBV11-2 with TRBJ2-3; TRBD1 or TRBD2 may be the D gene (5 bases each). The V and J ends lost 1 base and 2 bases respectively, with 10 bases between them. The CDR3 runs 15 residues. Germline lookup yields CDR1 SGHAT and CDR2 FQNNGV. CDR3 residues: CASSLGGRVTDTQYF. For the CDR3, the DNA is TGTGCCAGCAGCTTAGGGGGGAGAGTCACAGATACGCAGTATTTT.

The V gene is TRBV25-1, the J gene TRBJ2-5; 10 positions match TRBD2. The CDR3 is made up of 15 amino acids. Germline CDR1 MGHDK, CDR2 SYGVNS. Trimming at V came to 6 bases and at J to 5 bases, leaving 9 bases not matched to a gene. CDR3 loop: CASSPEREGRETQYF. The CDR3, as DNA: TGTGCCAGCAGCCCTGAGCGGGAGGGCCGGGAGACCCAGTACTTC. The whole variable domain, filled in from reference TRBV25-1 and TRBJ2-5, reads EADIYQTPRYLVIGTGKKITLECSQTMGHDKMYWYQQDPGMELHLIHYSYGVNSTEKGDLSSESTVSRIRTEHFPLTLESARPSHTSQYLCASSPEREGRETQYFGPGTRLLVL.

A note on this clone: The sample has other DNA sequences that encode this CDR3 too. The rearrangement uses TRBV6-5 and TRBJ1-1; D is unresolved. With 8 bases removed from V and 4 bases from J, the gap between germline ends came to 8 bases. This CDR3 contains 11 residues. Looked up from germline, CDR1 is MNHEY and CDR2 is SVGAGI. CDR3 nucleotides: TGTGCCAGCTGTCGGGGCACTGAAGCTTTCTTT. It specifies CASCRGTEAFF.

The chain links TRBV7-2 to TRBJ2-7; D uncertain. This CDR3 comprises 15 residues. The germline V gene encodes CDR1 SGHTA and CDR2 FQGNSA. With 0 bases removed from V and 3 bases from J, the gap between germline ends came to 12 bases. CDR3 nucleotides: TGTGCCAGCAGCTTAGCAGTAGGTTCCTTCTACGAGCAGTACTTC. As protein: CASSLAVGSFYEQYF.

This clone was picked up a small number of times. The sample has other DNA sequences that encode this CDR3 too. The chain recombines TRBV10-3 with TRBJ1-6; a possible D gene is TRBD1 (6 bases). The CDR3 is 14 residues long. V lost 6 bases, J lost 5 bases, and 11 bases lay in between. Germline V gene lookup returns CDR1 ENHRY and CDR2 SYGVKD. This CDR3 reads CAISLTGDNSPLHF. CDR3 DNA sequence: TGTGCCATCAGCTTGACAGGTGATAATTCACCCCTCCACTTT.

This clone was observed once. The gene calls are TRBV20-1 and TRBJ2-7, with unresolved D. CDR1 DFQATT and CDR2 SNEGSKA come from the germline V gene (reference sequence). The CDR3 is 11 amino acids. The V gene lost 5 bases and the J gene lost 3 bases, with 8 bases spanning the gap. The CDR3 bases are TGCAGTGCTCGTAACAACTACGAGCAGTACTTC. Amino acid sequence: CSARNNYEQYF.

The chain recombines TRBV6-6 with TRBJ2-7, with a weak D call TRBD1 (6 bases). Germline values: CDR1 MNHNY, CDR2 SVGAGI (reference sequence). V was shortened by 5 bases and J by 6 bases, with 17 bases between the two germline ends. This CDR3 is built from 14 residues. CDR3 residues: CASSRLQGSGEQYF. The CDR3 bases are TGTGCCAGCAGTCGACTACAGGGATCGGGCGAGCAGTACTTC.

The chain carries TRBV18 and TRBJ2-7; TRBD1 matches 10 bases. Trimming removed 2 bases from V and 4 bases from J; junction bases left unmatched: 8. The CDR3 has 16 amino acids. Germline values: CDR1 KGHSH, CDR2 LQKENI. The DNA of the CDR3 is TGTGCCAGCTCACCAGTAGGGACAGGGGCTTATTACGAGCAGTACTTC. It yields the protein CASSPVGTGAYYEQYF. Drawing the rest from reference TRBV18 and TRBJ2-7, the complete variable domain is NAGVMQNPRHLVRRRGQEARLRCSPMKGHSHVYWYRQLPEEGLKFMVYLQKENIIDESGMPKERFSAEFPKEGPSILRIQQVVRGDSAAYFCASSPVGTGAYYEQYFGPGTRLTVT.

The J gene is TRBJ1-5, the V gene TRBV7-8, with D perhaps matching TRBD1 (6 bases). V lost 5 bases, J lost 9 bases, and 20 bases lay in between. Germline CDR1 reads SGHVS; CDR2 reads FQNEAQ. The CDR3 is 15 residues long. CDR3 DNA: TGTGCCAGCAGCCCCCCCCGGGACAAGGGAGCGCCCCAGCATTTT. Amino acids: CASSPPRDKGAPQHF. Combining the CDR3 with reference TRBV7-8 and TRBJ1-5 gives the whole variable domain GAGVSQSPRYKVAKRGQDVALRCDPISGHVSLFWYQQALGQGPEFLTYFQNEAQLDKSGLPSDRFFAERPEGSVSTLKIQRTQQEDSAVYLCASSPPRDKGAPQHFGDGTRLSIL.

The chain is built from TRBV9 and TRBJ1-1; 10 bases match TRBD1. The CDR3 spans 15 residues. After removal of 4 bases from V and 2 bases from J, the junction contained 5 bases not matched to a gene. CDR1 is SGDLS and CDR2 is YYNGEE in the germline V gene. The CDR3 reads CASSRRDRGNTEAFF. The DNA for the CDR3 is TGTGCCAGCAGCAGAAGGGACAGGGGTAACACTGAAGCTTTCTTT.

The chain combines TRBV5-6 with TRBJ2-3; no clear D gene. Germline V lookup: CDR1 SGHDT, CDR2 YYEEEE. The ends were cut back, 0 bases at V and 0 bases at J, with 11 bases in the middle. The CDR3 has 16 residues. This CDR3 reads CASSLARTRSTDTQYF. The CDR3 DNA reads TGTGCCAGCAGCTTGGCCCGGACGCGGAGCACAGATACGCAGTATTTT.

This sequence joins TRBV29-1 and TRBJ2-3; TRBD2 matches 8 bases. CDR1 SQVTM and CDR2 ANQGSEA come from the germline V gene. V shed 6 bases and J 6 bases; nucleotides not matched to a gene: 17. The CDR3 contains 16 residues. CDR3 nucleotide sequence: TGCAGCGTCCCTGCCGGCGGGGGGACCCGGGGCGATACGCAGTATTTT. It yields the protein CSVPAGGGTRGDTQYF.

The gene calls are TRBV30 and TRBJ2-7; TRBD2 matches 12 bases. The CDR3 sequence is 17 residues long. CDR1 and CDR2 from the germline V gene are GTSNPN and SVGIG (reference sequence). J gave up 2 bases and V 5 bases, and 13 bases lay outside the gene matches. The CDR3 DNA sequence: TGTGCCTGGGGTGGAGGACTAGCGGGGATAAAGACCTACGAGCAGTACTTC. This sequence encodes CAWGGGLAGIKTYEQYF.

CDR3 DNA: TGTGCCAGCAGCTTGGCTGTGGCAGTAGTTAACTATGGCTACACCTTC. Its translation: CASSLAVAVVNYGYTF. This rearrangement joins TRBV5-5 to TRBJ1-2; no clear D. Germline V gene lookup returns CDR1 SGHKS and CDR2 YYEKEE (reference sequence). V was cut by 0 bases and J by 1 base, with 13 bases left in between. CDR3 length equals 16 residues.

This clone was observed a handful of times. The CDR3 sequence: CASSLAPQATNEKLFF. In DNA, the CDR3 is TGCGCCAGCAGCTTGGCCCCCCAAGCAACTAATGAAAAACTGTTTTTT. The rearrangement joins TRBV5-1 to TRBJ1-4, with D uncertain. V was trimmed by 0 bases and J by 0 bases, leaving 9 bases between them. The CDR3 consists of 16 residues. Germline CDR1 is SGHRS and CDR2 is YFSETQ. Combining the CDR3 with reference TRBV5-1 and TRBJ1-4 gives the whole variable domain KAGVTQTPRYLIKTRGQQVTLSCSPISGHRSVSWYQQTPGQGLQFLFEYFSETQRNKGNFPGRFSGRQFSNSRSEMNVSTLELGDSALYLCASSLAPQATNEKLFFGSGTQLSVL.

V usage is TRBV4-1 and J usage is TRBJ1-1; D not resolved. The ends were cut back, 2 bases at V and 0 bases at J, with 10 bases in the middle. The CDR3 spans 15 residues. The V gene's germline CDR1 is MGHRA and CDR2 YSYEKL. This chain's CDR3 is CASSQNPAVNTEAFF. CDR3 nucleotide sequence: TGCGCCAGCAGCCAAAATCCAGCCGTGAACACTGAAGCTTTCTTT.

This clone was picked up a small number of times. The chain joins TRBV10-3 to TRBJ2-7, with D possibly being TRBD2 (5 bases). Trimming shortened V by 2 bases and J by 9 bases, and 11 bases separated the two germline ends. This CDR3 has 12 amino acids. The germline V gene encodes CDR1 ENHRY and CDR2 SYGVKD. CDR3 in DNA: TGTGCCATCAGTGAGGGCGGCGCGGGGCAGTACTTC. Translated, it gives CAISEGGAGQYF.

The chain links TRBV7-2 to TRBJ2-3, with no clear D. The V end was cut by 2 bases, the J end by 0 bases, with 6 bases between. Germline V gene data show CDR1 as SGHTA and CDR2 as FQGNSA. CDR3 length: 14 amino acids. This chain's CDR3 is CASSLNPSTDTQYF. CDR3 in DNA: TGTGCCAGCAGCTTAAACCCGAGCACAGATACGCAGTATTTT.

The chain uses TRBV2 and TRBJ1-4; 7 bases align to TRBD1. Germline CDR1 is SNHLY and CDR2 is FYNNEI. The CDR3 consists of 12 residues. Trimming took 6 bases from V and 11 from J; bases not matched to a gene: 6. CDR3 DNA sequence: TGTGCCAGCAGGTCGGACAGGACGAAACTGTTTTTT. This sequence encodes CASRSDRTKLFF. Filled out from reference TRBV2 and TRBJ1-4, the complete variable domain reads EPEVTQTPSHQVTQMGQEVILRCVPISNHLYFYWYRQILGQKVEFLVSFYNNEISEKSEIFDDQFSVERPDGSNFTLKIRSTKLEDSAMYFCASRSDRTKLFFGSGTQLSVL.

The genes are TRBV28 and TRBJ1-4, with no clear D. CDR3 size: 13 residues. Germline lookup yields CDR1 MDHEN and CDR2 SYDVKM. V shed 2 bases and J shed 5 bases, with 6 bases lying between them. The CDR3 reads CASSLDRNEKLFF. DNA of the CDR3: TGTGCCAGCAGTTTAGATAGAAATGAAAAACTGTTTTTT.

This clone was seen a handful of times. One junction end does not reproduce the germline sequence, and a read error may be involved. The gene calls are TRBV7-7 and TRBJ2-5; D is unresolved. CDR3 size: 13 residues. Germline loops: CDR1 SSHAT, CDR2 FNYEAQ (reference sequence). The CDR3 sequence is CASSSLDGETQYF. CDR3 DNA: TGTGCTAGCAGCTCATTAGATGGGGAGACCCAGTACTTC.